This record covers a single T cell receptor (beta chain). Its antigen is still unknown. The CDR3 totals 11 residues. Germline CDR1 reads DFQATT; CDR2 reads SNEGSKA (reference sequence). The V end lost 4 bases, the J end lost 4 bases, and 7 bases lay between the germline ends. This sample is drawn from a study of T cell responses to AZD1222 COVID-19 vaccine. Regarding the study as a whole: Spike was spanned by vaccine-associated CD4 TCRs, with dominance at 160-218 and 743-854. Donors in the cohort were predominantly white British and more often female, and clonal diversity was possibly underestimated. Rises in breadth and depth of Spike-specific TCRs came after two AZD1222 doses. Repertoire sampling occurred only after the peak T cell response.

TCRdb keeps only in-frame clones here, not all; method: immunoSEQ multiplex PCR. The table includes 150,000 to 200,000 clones, approximately 90% detected once. Sample: peripheral blood, taken 28 days after the second dose of the MenACWY control vaccine. The TCR was taken from an adult who received the MenACWY meningococcal vaccine as a control. The genes are TRBV20-1 and TRBJ1-1; no clear D. CDR3 sequence: CSAIEFTEAFF. CDR3 DNA sequence: TGCAGTGCTATTGAATTCACTGAAGCTTTCTTT.